A single sample gave rise to the 4 T cell receptor beta chains below, sequenced in a study of blood T cell repertoires in COVID-19. TCRdb's copy holds only in-frame clones and misses some; the assay was immunoSEQ multiplex PCR. The data show 150,000 to 160,000 clones, about three quarters seen once. Sequenced sample: peripheral blood. The receptors stem from an elderly man with acute or convalescent COVID-19.

This clone appeared a few times. The gene calls are TRBV12-3 or TRBV12-4 and TRBJ1-2; 7 bases match TRBD1. Trimming at V came to 5 bases and at J to 4 bases, leaving 4 bases not matched to a gene. The CDR3 is made up of 13 amino acids. CDR3 protein: CASSLTGTYGYTF. CDR3 in DNA: TGTGCCAGCAGTCTGACAGGGACCTATGGCTACACCTTC.

This clone has a handful of counts. The chain is built from TRBV7-2 and TRBJ1-6; D is unclear. CDR3 size: 14 residues. Germline V CDR1 and CDR2: SGHTA, FQGNSA. V dropped 1 base and J dropped 9 bases, with 10 bases sitting between them. CDR3: CASSLVGVGSPLHF. In DNA, the CDR3 is TGTGCCAGCAGCTTAGTCGGGGTCGGTTCACCCCTCCACTTT.

In regard to this clone: The junction shows a germline mismatch at one end, possibly a read error. V and J are TRBV5-1 and TRBJ2-1; TRBD1 is a possible D gene (6 bases). This CDR3 has 14 residues. From germline, CDR1 is SGHRS and CDR2 YFSETQ. CDR3 sequence reads: CASSLAQGPNKQFF. DNA of the CDR3: TGCGCCAGCAGCTTGGCGCAGGGGCCCAATAAGCAGTTCTTC. The whole variable domain, filled in from reference TRBV5-1 and TRBJ2-1, reads KAGVTQTPRYLIKTRGQQVTLSCSPISGHRSVSWYQQTPGQGLQFLFEYFSETQRNKGNFPGRFSGRQFSNSRSEMNVSTLELGDSALYLCASSLAQGPNKQFFGPGTRLTVL.

The V call is TRBV7-8, the J call TRBJ1-5; D is undetermined. The CDR3 runs to 13 residues. Germline CDR1 and CDR2: SGHVS and FQNEAQ. Deletions cut 0 bases from V and 4 bases from J, with 4 bases between. The CDR3 coding sequence is TGTGCCAGCAGCTTAGCAGAGAATCAGCCCCAGCATTTT. This sequence encodes CASSLAENQPQHF. Combining the CDR3 with reference TRBV7-8 and TRBJ1-5 gives the whole variable domain GAGVSQSPRYKVAKRGQDVALRCDPISGHVSLFWYQQALGQGPEFLTYFQNEAQLDKSGLPSDRFFAERPEGSVSTLKIQRTQQEDSAVYLCASSLAENQPQHFGDGTRLSIL.